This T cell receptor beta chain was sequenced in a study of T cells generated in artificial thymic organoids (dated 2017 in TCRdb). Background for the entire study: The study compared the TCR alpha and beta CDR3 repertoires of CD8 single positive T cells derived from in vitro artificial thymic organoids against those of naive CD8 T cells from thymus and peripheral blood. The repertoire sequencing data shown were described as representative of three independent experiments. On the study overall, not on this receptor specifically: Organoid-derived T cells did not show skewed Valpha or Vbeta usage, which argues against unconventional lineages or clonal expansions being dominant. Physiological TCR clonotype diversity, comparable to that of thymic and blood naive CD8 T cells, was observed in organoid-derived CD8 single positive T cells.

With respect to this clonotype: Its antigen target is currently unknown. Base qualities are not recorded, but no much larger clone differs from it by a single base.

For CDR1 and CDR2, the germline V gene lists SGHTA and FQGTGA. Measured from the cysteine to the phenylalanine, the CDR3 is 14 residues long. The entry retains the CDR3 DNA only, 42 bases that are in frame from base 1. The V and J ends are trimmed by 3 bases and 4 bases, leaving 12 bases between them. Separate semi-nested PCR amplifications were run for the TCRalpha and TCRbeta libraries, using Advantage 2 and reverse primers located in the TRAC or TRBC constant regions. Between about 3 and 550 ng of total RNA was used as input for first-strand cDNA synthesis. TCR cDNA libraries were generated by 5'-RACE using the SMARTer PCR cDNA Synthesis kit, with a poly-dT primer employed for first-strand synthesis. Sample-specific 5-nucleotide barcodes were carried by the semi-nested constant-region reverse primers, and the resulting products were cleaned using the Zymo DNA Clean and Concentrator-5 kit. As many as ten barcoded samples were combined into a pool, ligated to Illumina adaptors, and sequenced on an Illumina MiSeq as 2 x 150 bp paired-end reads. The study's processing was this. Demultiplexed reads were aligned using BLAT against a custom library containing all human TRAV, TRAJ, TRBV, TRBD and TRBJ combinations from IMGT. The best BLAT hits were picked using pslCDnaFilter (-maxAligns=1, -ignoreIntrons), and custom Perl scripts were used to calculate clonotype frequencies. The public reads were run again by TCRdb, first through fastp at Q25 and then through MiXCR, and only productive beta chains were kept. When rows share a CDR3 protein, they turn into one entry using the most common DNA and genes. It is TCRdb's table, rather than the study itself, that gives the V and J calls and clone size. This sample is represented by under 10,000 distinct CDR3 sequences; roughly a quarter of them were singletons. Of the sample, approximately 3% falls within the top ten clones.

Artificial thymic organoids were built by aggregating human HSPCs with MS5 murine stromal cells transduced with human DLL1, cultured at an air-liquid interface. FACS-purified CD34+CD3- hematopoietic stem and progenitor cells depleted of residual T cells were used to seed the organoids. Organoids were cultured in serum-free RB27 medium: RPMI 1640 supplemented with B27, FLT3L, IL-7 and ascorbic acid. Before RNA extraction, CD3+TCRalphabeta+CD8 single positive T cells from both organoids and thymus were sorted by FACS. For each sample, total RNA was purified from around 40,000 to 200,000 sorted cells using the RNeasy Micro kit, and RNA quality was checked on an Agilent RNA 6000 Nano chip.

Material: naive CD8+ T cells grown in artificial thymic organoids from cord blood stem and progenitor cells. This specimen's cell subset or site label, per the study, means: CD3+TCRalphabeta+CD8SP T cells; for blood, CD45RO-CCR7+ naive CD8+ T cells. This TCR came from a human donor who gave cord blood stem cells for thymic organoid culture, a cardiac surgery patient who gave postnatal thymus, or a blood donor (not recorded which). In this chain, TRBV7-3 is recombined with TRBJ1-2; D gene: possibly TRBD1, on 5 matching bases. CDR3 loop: CASSLGRLAYGYTF. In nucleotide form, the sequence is TGTGCCAGCAGCTTGGGGCGGCTAGCCTATGGCTACACCTTC.